This T cell receptor (beta chain) was retrieved from a study of long-term antiretroviral therapy in people with HIV. Study-level findings and limits: Increased diversity was seen after ART, yet it remained lower than in transplant donor controls.

The libraries were made with immunoSEQ v3.0 at survey level. Sequenced by immunoSEQ multiplex PCR; TCRdb stores in-frame clones only, minus some. This sample yields about 17,000 clones, of which 79% are seen a single time; 7% to 9% belongs to the top ten. As regards this clone: Its antigen is not identified.

In the United States, treatment was given to all participants with HIV. The input for sequencing was unsorted PBMCs, taken at the start of antiretroviral therapy. The sequence was obtained from a young man with HIV.

CDR3 nucleotide sequence: TGTGCCAGCAGTCTCGGGCAGGGGGCATACGAGCAGTACTTC. Its protein product is CASSLGQGAYEQYF. V gene TRBV6-5 combines with J gene TRBJ2-7, with 8 bases aligning to TRBD1. Trimming at V came to 5 bases and at J to 4 bases, leaving 7 bases not matched to a gene. The CDR3 covers 14 residues. CDR1 and CDR2 from the germline V gene are MNHEY and SVGAGI.